This entry describes one TCR beta chain. The antigen is unknown. This entry belongs to a study of identical twins. Study-level points and caveats: Excess sharing by twins proved weaker in beta out-of-frame sequences.

TCRdb analysed the 5' RACE reads with MiXCR anew, one entry per CDR3 protein. Here the sample spans approximately 1.8 million distinct CDR3 sequences, more than 30% being singletons. V was shortened by 0 bases and J by 7 bases, with 12 bases between the two germline ends. The CDR3 is made up of 14 amino acids. The germline CDR1 and CDR2 sequences are SQVTM and ANQGSEA. The gene calls are TRBV29-1 and TRBJ1-4; tentatively, D is TRBD1 (5 bases). Source material: cord blood. This TCR was sampled from a newborn girl in good health. CDR3 DNA: TGCAGCGTTGAAGATCATAGGGGCGGTGAAAAACTGTTTTTT. This sequence encodes CSVEDHRGGEKLFF. Complete variable domain (other parts from reference TRBV29-1 and TRBJ1-4): SAVISQKPSRDICQRGTSLTIQCQVDSQVTMMFWYRQQPGQSLTLIATANQGSEATYESGFVIDKFPISRPNLTFSTLTVSNMSPEDSSIYLCSVEDHRGGEKLFFGSGTQLSVL.